Presented here are 25 T cell receptor beta chains from one specimen sequenced in a study of shared clonotypes between healthy human individuals. The table came from immunoSEQ multiplex PCR; TCRdb's copy has only in-frame clones and leaves some out. The data contain roughly 2,500,000 clones, 80% to 95% of them singletons. Material: naive CD4+ T cells from PBMCs. The subset here: CD45RA+ positively selected. These TCRs come from a man younger than 35 in good health. Some clones in this sample may be carry-over from other donors' samples.

CDR3 loop: CASSVDGGEQYF. The CDR3 bases are TGTGCCAGCAGCGTGGATGGTGGCGAGCAGTACTTC. The V call is TRBV6-1, the J call TRBJ2-7, with no clear D. CDR3 length: 12 amino acids. Germline CDR1 MNHNS, CDR2 SASEGT. Trimming took 6 bases from V and 6 from J, leaving 12 bases between them.

The V and J genes are TRBV2 and TRBJ2-7; D call uncertain. This CDR3 contains 13 residues. CDR1 and CDR2 (germline): SNHLY, FYNNEI. V dropped 4 bases and J dropped 2 bases, with 9 bases sitting between them. The CDR3 DNA sequence: TGTGCCAGCAGTGGACTTCCAGCCTACGAGCAGTACTTC. Its translation is CASSGLPAYEQYF.

The chain has TRBV30 and TRBJ2-7; the D is unclear. The CDR3 has 12 amino acids. Per the germline V gene, CDR1 is GTSNPN and CDR2 is SVGIG (reference sequence). Deletions cut 0 bases from V and 3 bases from J, with 6 bases between. The CDR3 region is CAWSVFGYEQYF. The CDR3 DNA follows: TGTGCCTGGAGTGTCTTCGGCTACGAGCAGTACTTC.

This chain links TRBV2 with TRBJ2-1, with D possibly being TRBD1 (5 bases). The CDR3 is made up of 14 amino acids. Trimming left V 3 bases short and J 8 bases short, with 14 bases between. Germline loops: CDR1 SNHLY, CDR2 FYNNEI. The CDR3, as DNA: TGTGCCAGCAGTGAGGCAGACAGATGGGATGAGCAGTTCTTC. Translation gives CASSEADRWDEQFF.

The genes are TRBV11-2 and TRBJ2-7; possibly TRBD1 for D (8 bases). The CDR3 covers 15 residues. V lost 5 bases to trimming and J lost 2 bases, with 16 bases between them. Germline V gene data show CDR1 as SGHAT and CDR2 as FQNNGV. The CDR3 DNA sequence: TGTGCCAGCAGCCTCGGACAGGGACTAACCTACGAGCAGTACTTC. This gives the protein CASSLGQGLTYEQYF.

This chain connects TRBV19 to TRBJ2-7, with D unresolved. Germline CDR1 reads LNHDA; CDR2 reads SQIVND (reference sequence). Between the trimmed V and J ends, which lost 2 bases and 0 bases, there was a span of 11 bases. This CDR3 is 15 amino acids long. The CDR3 region has the DNA TGTGCCAGTAGTATATCAGACGGGTACTCCTACGAGCAGTACTTC. It encodes CASSISDGYSYEQYF.

In its sample, this clone was seen once. CDR3 sequence reads: CASSLGRGATNEKLFF. DNA for the CDR3: TGTGCCAGCAGTTTAGGCCGGGGGGCAACTAATGAAAAACTGTTTTTT. The V and J genes are TRBV28 and TRBJ1-4; tentatively, D is TRBD1 (5 bases). The V gene lost 2 bases and the J gene lost 0 bases, with 10 bases spanning the gap. This CDR3 is built from 16 residues. Germline loops: CDR1 MDHEN, CDR2 SYDVKM.

The chain recombines TRBV7-8 with TRBJ2-1; 15 bases line up with TRBD2. Germline V CDR1 and CDR2: SGHVS, FQNEAQ. This CDR3 contains 19 residues. Trimming at V came to 5 bases and at J to 7 bases, leaving 15 bases not matched to a gene. CDR3 sequence reads: CASSHYGGTSGRMENEQFF. In DNA, the CDR3 is TGTGCCAGCAGCCACTATGGGGGGACTAGCGGGAGGATGGAAAATGAGCAGTTCTTC.

The chain uses TRBV7-9 and TRBJ1-4; D gene ambiguous. The V and J ends lost 5 bases and 4 bases respectively, with 8 bases between them. In germline, CDR1 is SEHNR, CDR2 FQNEAQ (reference sequence). The CDR3 sequence is 13 residues long. DNA for the CDR3: TGTGCCAGCAGCCAACTTCTTAATGAAAAACTGTTTTTT. It encodes CASSQLLNEKLFF.

The V gene is TRBV7-9, the J gene TRBJ2-2; D gene ambiguous. Germline CDR1 and CDR2: SEHNR and FQNEAQ (reference sequence). V was pared by 5 bases and J by 1 base, with 14 bases between. This CDR3 has 16 amino acids. The chain's CDR3 is CASSRHLPLNTGELFF. The DNA for the CDR3 is TGTGCCAGCAGCCGACACCTTCCCCTGAACACCGGGGAGCTGTTTTTT.

The V and J genes are TRBV29-1 and TRBJ2-5; D might be TRBD2 (5 bases). V was shortened by 7 bases and J by 5 bases, with 14 bases between the two germline ends. CDR3 size: 12 residues. CDR1 is SQVTM and CDR2 is ANQGSEA in the germline V gene. DNA for the CDR3: TGCAGCGGGTGGAGAGGGCCCGAGACCCAGTACTTC. Translating gives CSGWRGPETQYF.

The chain links TRBV7-9 to TRBJ2-7, with 10 bases lining up with TRBD2. The V gene end was trimmed by 2 bases and the J gene end by 3 bases; junction bases not matched to a gene: 4. Germline CDR1 reads SEHNR; CDR2 reads FQNEAQ (reference sequence). The CDR3 totals 15 residues. DNA for the CDR3: TGTGCCAGCAGCTTACTAGCGGGAGCGTTCTACGAGCAGTACTTC. It codes for CASSLLAGAFYEQYF.

The genes are TRBV5-1 and TRBJ2-1; 12 bases map to TRBD2. Germline trimming cut 3 bases from V and 6 bases from J; bases unmatched to any gene: 4. This CDR3 has 15 amino acids. Germline-derived CDR1 and CDR2 are SGHRS and YFSETQ. CDR3 DNA sequence: TGCGCCAGCAGCTGGCTAGCGGGAGGGCCCAATGAGCAGTTCTTC. Translation: CASSWLAGGPNEQFF.

About this clone: Other DNA sequences from this sample encode an identical CDR3 as well. The chain uses TRBV7-3 and TRBJ2-1; TRBD2 is a possible D gene (5 bases). The V end was cut by 1 base, the J end by 1 base, with 8 bases between. Germline lookup yields CDR1 SGHTA and CDR2 FQGTGA. This CDR3 region has 15 residues. The DNA of the CDR3 is TGTGCCAGCAGCTTAAGTCGGGGATCCTACAATGAGCAGTTCTTC. Amino acid sequence: CASSLSRGSYNEQFF. Filled out from reference TRBV7-3 and TRBJ2-1, the complete variable domain reads GAGVSQTPSNKVTEKGKYVELRCDPISGHTALYWYRQSLGQGPEFLIYFQGTGAADDSGLPNDRFFAVRPEGSVSTLKIQRTERGDSAVYLCASSLSRGSYNEQFFGPGTRLTVL.

The rearrangement uses TRBV9 and TRBJ2-1; D unclear. V lost 2 bases to trimming and J lost 4 bases, with 10 bases between them. From germline, CDR1 is SGDLS and CDR2 YYNGEE. CDR3 length: 14 amino acids. The CDR3, as DNA: TGTGCCAGCAGCGTGGCGGTTTTTTACAATGAGCAGTTCTTC. Amino acids: CASSVAVFYNEQFF.

Note on this clone: Different DNA sequences within this sample yield the same CDR3. The chain is built from TRBV5-1 and TRBJ2-3; maybe TRBD2 (6 bases). The V gene lost 4 bases and the J gene lost 3 bases, with 15 bases spanning the gap. The CDR3 length is 15 residues. Per the germline V gene, CDR1 is SGHRS and CDR2 is YFSETQ. The CDR3 nucleotides read TGCGCCAGCAGCCCTGGGGGAGGCGGGACAGATACGCAGTATTTT. It is translated as CASSPGGGGTDTQYF.

This chain connects TRBV19 to TRBJ2-7; 8 bases line up with TRBD2. Germline assignment: CDR1 LNHDA and CDR2 SQIVND (reference sequence). The CDR3 loop spans 20 amino acids. Trimming cost V 3 bases and J 3 bases; bases outside gene matches: 22. CDR3: CASSMVWGPGLAGRDYEQYF. The CDR3, as DNA: TGTGCCAGTAGTATGGTTTGGGGTCCGGGGCTAGCGGGCCGTGACTACGAGCAGTACTTC.

The rearrangement uses TRBV6-5 and TRBJ2-7, with TRBD1 identical over 11 bases. The V gene end was trimmed by 4 bases and the J gene end by 6 bases; junction bases not matched to a gene: 5. The CDR3 is made up of 14 amino acids. The germline CDR1 and CDR2 sequences are MNHEY and SVGAGI. CDR3 nucleotides: TGTGCCAGCAGTTGGGACAGGGGGACGGTCGAGCAGTACTTC. This gives the protein CASSWDRGTVEQYF.

The chain carries TRBV5-1 and TRBJ2-5; 8 bases align to TRBD2. CDR3 length: 17 amino acids. The germline V gene encodes CDR1 SGHRS and CDR2 YFSETQ. Trimming took 0 bases from V and 2 from J; bases not matched to a gene: 9. The CDR3 reads CASSLAITSGDQETQYF. In DNA form, the CDR3 reads TGCGCCAGCAGCTTGGCCATCACTAGCGGTGATCAAGAGACCCAGTACTTC.

This clone was seen only a few times. The rearrangement joins TRBV18 to TRBJ1-1, with D perhaps matching TRBD1 (6 bases). CDR1 and CDR2 from the germline V gene are KGHSH and LQKENI. With 2 bases removed from V and 3 bases from J, the gap between germline ends came to 7 bases. The CDR3 consists of 13 residues. The CDR3 DNA reads as TGTGCCAGCTCACCATCAGGGGACACTGAAGCTTTCTTT. It codes for CASSPSGDTEAFF.

The J gene is TRBJ1-1, the V gene TRBV14; TRBD1 aligns across 7 bases. With 5 bases clipped from V and 1 base from J, the junction kept 7 bases outside the gene matches. Germline V gene data show CDR1 as SGHDN and CDR2 as FVKESK. This CDR3 region has 15 residues. The CDR3 is CASSELQGRNTEAFF. Here the CDR3 DNA reads TGTGCCAGCAGCGAACTACAGGGGCGGAACACTGAAGCTTTCTTT.

The J gene is TRBJ2-1, the V gene TRBV27; 15 bases are shared with TRBD2. CDR3 length equals 17 residues. V lost 6 bases to trimming and J lost 3 bases; unmatched junction nucleotides: 6. Per germline, CDR1 MNHEY and CDR2 SMNVEV (reference sequence). For the CDR3, the DNA is TGTGCCAGCAGCCGGGGGACTAGCGGGAGGATCTACAATGAGCAGTTCTTC. This codes for CASSRGTSGRIYNEQFF.

The rearrangement uses TRBV28 and TRBJ1-1, with D possibly TRBD1 on 6 matching bases. The CDR3 spans 15 residues. CDR1 MDHEN and CDR2 SYDVKM come from the germline V gene. Trimming cost V 2 bases and J 3 bases, with 13 bases left between them. The CDR3 region has the DNA TGTGCCAGCAGTTTACGGGGGGCGGGTGACACTGAAGCTTTCTTT. It encodes CASSLRGAGDTEAFF.

V and J are TRBV6-5 and TRBJ2-1; 12 positions agree with TRBD2. This CDR3 contains 15 residues. Germline V gene lookup returns CDR1 MNHEY and CDR2 SVGAGI. With V trimmed by 4 bases and J by 4 bases, 2 bases remained unmatched. The chain's CDR3 is CASSLGTSGYNEQFF. The CDR3 DNA reads TGTGCCAGCAGTTTAGGGACTAGCGGGTACAATGAGCAGTTCTTC.

This clone has only a few counts. V is TRBV7-6 and J is TRBJ2-1, with no clear D. V was clipped by 5 bases and J by 5 bases, with 19 bases between them. CDR1 and CDR2 (germline): SGHVS, FNYEAQ. The length of the CDR3 is 16 residues. The DNA of the CDR3 is TGTGCCAGCAGCACACCCCCCGGCATGGGCCACAATGAGCAGTTCTTC. Amino acid sequence: CASSTPPGMGHNEQFF.